The 17 T cell receptor beta chains below were found in one sample sequenced in a study of blood T cells in healthy people across ages. Then a second PCR, running about 6 to 12 cycles, was carried out with a sample-barcoded 5' primer and a J-beta primer mix. TCRdb ran MiXCR on the 5' RACE reads and lists one entry per CDR3 protein. The sample yields some 1.8 million distinct CDR3 sequences, about two fifths seen once. Sequenced: blood. The receptor source for this set is a human donor in good health.

This clonotype has only a few counts. The V and J genes are TRBV7-8 and TRBJ1-1, with a possible D match to TRBD1 (5 bases). Per germline, CDR1 SGHVS and CDR2 FQNEAQ. V dropped 1 base and J dropped 1 base, with 10 bases sitting between them. The CDR3 has 15 residues. CDR3 protein: CASSLVPGSNTEAFF. In DNA, the CDR3 is TGTGCCAGCAGCTTAGTTCCAGGGTCGAACACTGAAGCTTTCTTT.

The chain employs TRBV12-3 or TRBV12-4 and TRBJ2-6; unclear D gene. Trimming stripped 10 bases from V and 0 bases from J, with 4 bases between. CDR3 size: 12 residues. CDR3: CATHSGANVLTF. The CDR3 DNA reads as TGTGCCACTCACTCTGGGGCCAACGTCCTGACTTTC.

The chain links TRBV5-1 to TRBJ1-4; perhaps TRBD1 as D (6 bases). The length of the CDR3 is 15 residues. Germline CDR1 and CDR2: SGHRS and YFSETQ. V was clipped by 3 bases and J by 7 bases, with 16 bases between them. The CDR3 sequence: CASSSQGGRGEKLFF. CDR3 coding DNA: TGCGCCAGCAGCTCACAGGGAGGAAGGGGTGAAAAACTGTTTTTT.

In this sample, this clonotype turned up a few times. The rearrangement links TRBV12-3 or TRBV12-4 to TRBJ1-1, with D perhaps TRBD1 (5 bases). This CDR3 has 12 residues. Trimming removed 4 bases at V and 10 bases at J, with 13 bases between. In DNA form, the CDR3 reads TGTGCCAGCAGTTACCAGGGCAGAGGAGCTTTCTTT. Translation: CASSYQGRGAFF.

This chain connects TRBV20-1 to TRBJ1-6; the match to TRBD1 covers 9 bases. Germline-derived CDR1 and CDR2 are DFQATT and SNEGSKA (reference sequence). V was clipped by 6 bases and J by 5 bases; unmatched bases: 8. The CDR3 is made up of 15 amino acids. CDR3 region: CSARTGVLDNSPLHF. DNA of the CDR3: TGCAGTGCCCGGACAGGGGTTTTAGATAATTCACCCCTCCACTTT.

The chain joins TRBV5-1 to TRBJ1-6; D is ambiguous. Looked up from germline, CDR1 is SGHRS and CDR2 is YFSETQ. Trimming shortened V by 3 bases and J by 7 bases, and 14 bases separated the two germline ends. This CDR3 has 15 amino acids. This CDR3 is CASSSGGVTNSPLHF. The CDR3 coding sequence is TGCGCCAGCAGCTCCGGAGGAGTTACCAATTCACCCCTCCACTTT.

The genes are TRBV5-1 and TRBJ2-3; D remains ambiguous. Trimming pared 3 bases from V and 3 bases from J, leaving 14 bases between. Germline CDR1 SGHRS, CDR2 YFSETQ. CDR3 length equals 15 residues. The DNA for the CDR3 is TGCGCCAGCAGCTCCACTTGGGTTCTGACAGATACGCAGTATTTT. Translated: CASSSTWVLTDTQYF. Full variable domain (missing parts from reference TRBV5-1 and TRBJ2-3): KAGVTQTPRYLIKTRGQQVTLSCSPISGHRSVSWYQQTPGQGLQFLFEYFSETQRNKGNFPGRFSGRQFSNSRSEMNVSTLELGDSALYLCASSSTWVLTDTQYFGPGTRLTVL.

The CDR3 sequence is CASSLPAGASYEQYF. In DNA form, the CDR3 reads TGTGCCAGCAGTCTCCCAGCGGGGGCCTCCTACGAGCAGTACTTC. This chain links TRBV12-3 or TRBV12-4 with TRBJ2-7; 8 bases fit TRBD2. CDR3 length: 15 residues. The V gene end was trimmed by 5 bases and the J gene end by 0 bases; junction bases not matched to a gene: 6.

The chain carries TRBV20-1 and TRBJ1-2; weak D call: TRBD1 (6 bases). CDR1 is DFQATT and CDR2 is SNEGSKA in the germline V gene (reference sequence). This CDR3 comprises 10 residues. DNA of the CDR3: TGCAGCCCCGGACAGTATGGCTACACCTTC. Protein product: CSPGQYGYTF.

This clonotype was picked up a small number of times. This chain links TRBV10-3 with TRBJ1-2, with 7 positions matching TRBD1. V shed 3 bases, J shed 3 bases, and the junction held 13 bases outside the gene matches. The CDR3 has 17 residues. Germline CDR1 is ENHRY and CDR2 is SYGVKD. DNA for the CDR3: TGTGCCATCAGTGAATTCCCAGACAGGGACGAATACTATGGCTACACCTTC. Amino acids: CAISEFPDRDEYYGYTF.

This CDR3 is CASSGRDRAGGYTF. As DNA, the CDR3 is TGTGCCAGCAGTGGTCGGGACAGGGCGGGAGGCTACACCTTC. The chain is built from TRBV28 and TRBJ1-2, with 9 bases fitting TRBD1. This CDR3 is built from 14 residues. The J segment lost 8 bases and the V segment lost 5 bases, leaving 9 bases of the junction unmatched. Per the germline V gene, CDR1 is MDHEN and CDR2 is SYDVKM.

J is TRBJ2-1 and V is TRBV9; possibly TRBD1 for D (6 bases). CDR1 and CDR2 (germline): SGDLS, YYNGEE. Trimming removed 3 bases from V and 4 bases from J, with 8 bases in between. The CDR3 consists of 13 residues. CDR3 sequence: CASSGQAYNEQFF. The CDR3, as DNA: TGTGCCAGCAGCGGACAGGCTTACAATGAGCAGTTCTTC.

This clonotype turned up a few times. The gene calls are TRBV7-2 and TRBJ2-5, with 8 bases lining up with TRBD2. The ends lost 1 base at V and 0 bases at J; junction bases unmatched: 7. The germline V gene has CDR1 SGHTA and CDR2 FQGNSA. This CDR3 comprises 17 residues. CDR3 residues: CASSLVGGGPYQETQYF. The CDR3 region has the DNA TGTGCCAGCAGCTTAGTTGGCGGGGGGCCGTACCAAGAGACCCAGTACTTC.

A few counts support this clonotype. The CDR3 here is CSAQAGGPWNEQFF. The CDR3 coding sequence is TGCAGTGCTCAAGCGGGGGGGCCGTGGAATGAGCAGTTCTTC. The chain links TRBV20-1 to TRBJ2-1, with TRBD2 identical over 10 bases. In germline, CDR1 is DFQATT, CDR2 SNEGSKA (reference sequence). CDR3 length: 14 residues. V lost 5 bases and J lost 7; bases outside the gene matches: 8.

Regarding this clonotype: One junction end does not reproduce the germline sequence, and a read error may be involved. The chain couples TRBV7-2 to TRBJ1-2; possibly TRBD1 for D (6 bases). There are 14 residues in the CDR3. Germline loops: CDR1 SGHTA, CDR2 FQGNSA. The CDR3 DNA reads as TGTGCCAGCAGTCCCCTTGGACAGTACTATGGCTGCACCTTC. Its translation is CASSPLGQYYGCTF.

The chain uses TRBV5-1 and TRBJ2-7; D possibly corresponds to TRBD1 (6 bases). This CDR3 has 16 residues. Germline V lookup: CDR1 SGHRS, CDR2 YFSETQ. The ends were cut back, 1 base at V and 2 bases at J, with 16 bases in the middle. The CDR3 DNA reads as TGCGCCAGCAGCTTGTCTTGGACAGAGATTACCTACGAGCAGTACTTC. Residues: CASSLSWTEITYEQYF.

This clonotype was recorded a few times. The chain couples TRBV24-1 to TRBJ2-3; perhaps TRBD2 as D (5 bases). The germline CDR1 and CDR2 sequences are KGHDR and SFDVKD. Trimming removed 9 bases from V and 9 bases from J, with 27 bases in between. This CDR3 region has 16 residues. CDR3 region: CATGETGGAKKGTQYF. CDR3 DNA: TGTGCCACCGGGGAGACCGGAGGCGCAAAGAAGGGAACGCAGTATTTT.